This entry lists 17 T cell receptor beta chains sequenced from one sample in a study of shared clonotypes between healthy human individuals. This table comes from immunoSEQ multiplex PCR, and its TCRdb copy is limited to in-frame clones, with some not included. This table holds about 680,000 clones, 72% found once. The material sequenced was memory CD4+ T cells sorted from blood. The sample's subset: CD45RA-negative fraction. The source is a woman between 25 and 40 years old in good health.

This clone was observed a single time. This chain joins TRBV5-4 and TRBJ2-1, with TRBD2 matching 8 bases. V shed 0 bases, J shed 5 bases, and the junction held 4 bases outside the gene matches. Germline V gene lookup returns CDR1 SGHNT and CDR2 YYREEE (reference sequence). This CDR3 is 15 amino acids long. CDR3: CASSLERESHNEQFF. The CDR3 DNA sequence: TGTGCCAGCAGCTTGGAGCGGGAGTCGCACAATGAGCAGTTCTTC.

A word on this clone: The germline gene is not matched at one end of the junction; a read error may be the cause. The chain links TRBV9 to TRBJ2-1; D call uncertain. Germline lookup yields CDR1 SGDLS and CDR2 YYNGEE. The CDR3 is 16 residues long. The CDR3 loop reads CASSVGKPLTYNEQFF. In DNA form, the CDR3 reads TGTGCCAGCAGCGTAGGGAAGCCCCTGACATACAATGAACAGTTCTTC.

This chain joins TRBV28 and TRBJ1-6, with D unclear. The CDR3 runs 13 residues. Trimming pared 8 bases from V and 9 bases from J, leaving 14 bases between. Germline lookup yields CDR1 MDHEN and CDR2 SYDVKM. The CDR3 region has the DNA TGTGCCAGCGATGATAGAGGTGGTTCACCCCTCCACTTT. Residues: CASDDRGGSPLHF.

This clone has a handful of counts. This chain connects TRBV19 to TRBJ1-1; 9 nucleotides line up with TRBD1. CDR3 length equals 15 residues. J gave up 3 bases and V 1 base, and 3 bases lay outside the gene matches. In germline, CDR1 is LNHDA, CDR2 SQIVND (reference sequence). CDR3 sequence: CASSIATGGHTEAFF. The CDR3 nucleotides read TGTGCCAGTAGTATAGCCACAGGGGGCCACACTGAAGCTTTCTTT.

On this clone itself: A junction end diverges from the germline sequence, so it may reflect a read error. This chain connects TRBV27 to TRBJ2-3; D not certain. Germline lookup yields CDR1 MNHEY and CDR2 SMNVEV (reference sequence). The CDR3 runs 11 residues. CDR3 amino acids: CANSSRNTQYF. Written as DNA, the CDR3 is TGTGCCAACAGTTCTCGAAATACGCAGTATTTT.

The chain carries TRBV7-2 and TRBJ2-7; a possible D gene is TRBD2 (5 bases). V was trimmed by 5 bases and J by 2 bases, leaving 7 bases between them. The germline gives CDR1 SGHTA, CDR2 FQGNSA. CDR3 length: 12 residues. The CDR3: CASSLTTYEQYF. In nucleotides, the CDR3 is TGTGCCAGCAGCCTGACTACCTACGAGCAGTACTTC.

On this clone: Other nucleotide sequences from this sample produce the same CDR3. The V gene is TRBV18, the J gene TRBJ2-2; TRBD2 agrees at 9 bases. Germline V gene sequence: CDR1 KGHSH, CDR2 LQKENI. The CDR3 is 17 residues long. V was clipped by 3 bases and J by 0 bases; unmatched bases: 5. The CDR3 is CASSPRLAGPNTGELFF. In DNA, the CDR3 is TGTGCCAGCTCACCTCGGCTAGCGGGACCGAACACCGGGGAGCTGTTTTTT.

This clone was found a few times. The chain carries TRBV30 and TRBJ2-7; D gene uncertain. The ends were cut back, 3 bases at V and 2 bases at J, with 8 bases in the middle. The CDR3 totals 12 residues. Germline V gene data show CDR1 as GTSNPN and CDR2 as SVGIG (reference sequence). Written as DNA, the CDR3 is TGTGCCTGGAGCCTACTGGCCTACGAGCAGTACTTC. This gives the protein CAWSLLAYEQYF.

About this clone: Other DNA sequences in this sample translate to the same CDR3. CDR3 amino acids: CASSLGTSGRETQYF. The CDR3 DNA sequence: TGCGCCAGCAGCTTAGGGACTAGCGGGAGAGAGACCCAGTACTTC. The chain carries TRBV5-1 and TRBJ2-5; TRBD2 agrees at 14 bases. V dropped 2 bases and J dropped 4; count of bases not matched to a gene: 1. CDR1 and CDR2 (germline): SGHRS, YFSETQ. The CDR3 has 15 residues.

The chain links TRBV6-1 to TRBJ2-5; TRBD2 agrees at 11 bases. CDR3 size: 16 residues. J was trimmed by 4 bases and V by 6 bases; bases with no gene match: 10. Per germline, CDR1 MNHNS and CDR2 SASEGT. CDR3 DNA sequence: TGTGCCAGCAGGGAACTAGCGGGGGAGGGGACAGAGACCCAGTACTTC. This translates into CASRELAGEGTETQYF.

This clone was observed a few times. Other DNA sequences of this sample code for an identical CDR3. The chain is built from TRBV19 and TRBJ2-7; the D gene could be TRBD1 or TRBD2 (5 bases each). Germline assignment: CDR1 LNHDA and CDR2 SQIVND (reference sequence). There are 14 residues in the CDR3. Deletions cut 2 bases from V and 0 bases from J, with 8 bases between. The chain's CDR3 is CASSIPGSSYEQYF. For the CDR3, the DNA is TGTGCCAGTAGTATACCAGGGAGCTCCTACGAGCAGTACTTC.

This clone was detected a few times. V is TRBV28 and J is TRBJ1-1; D remains unclear. The V and J ends lost 6 bases and 1 base respectively, with 9 bases between them. CDR1 and CDR2 from the germline V gene are MDHEN and SYDVKM. The length of the CDR3 is 13 residues. CDR3 nucleotides: TGTGCCAGCAGCCATGACGGGAACACTGAAGCTTTCTTT. It specifies CASSHDGNTEAFF.

The chain couples TRBV7-9 to TRBJ2-1; no reliable D call. The CDR3 covers 14 residues. With 6 bases removed from V and 0 bases from J, the gap between germline ends came to 9 bases. Germline CDR1 and CDR2: SEHNR and FQNEAQ (reference sequence). The chain's CDR3 is CASSLGSSYNEQFF. CDR3 DNA sequence: TGTGCCAGCAGTCTAGGCTCCTCCTACAATGAGCAGTTCTTC. The variable domain in full, with the rest retrieved from reference TRBV7-9 and TRBJ2-1, is DTGVSQNPRHKITKRGQNVTFRCDPISEHNRLYWYRQTLGQGPEFLTYFQNEAQLEKSRLLSDRFSAERPKGSFSTLEIQRTEQGDSAMYLCASSLGSSYNEQFFGPGTRLTVL.

The chain uses TRBV19 and TRBJ2-3; 8 nucleotides align to TRBD2. This CDR3 comprises 16 residues. The J segment lost 0 bases and the V segment lost 7 bases, leaving 9 bases of the junction unmatched. Germline values: CDR1 LNHDA, CDR2 SQIVND (reference sequence). The CDR3 DNA follows: TGTGCCAGTAACCCTAGCGGGTATCCTAGCACAGATACGCAGTATTTT. This encodes CASNPSGYPSTDTQYF.

V gene TRBV10-1 combines with J gene TRBJ2-3; 10 bases agree with TRBD1. V was clipped by 3 bases and J by 3 bases; unmatched bases: 3. This CDR3 has 15 amino acids. Germline loops: CDR1 WNHNN, CDR2 SYGVQD (reference sequence). The CDR3 DNA reads TGCGCCAGCAGTGACCCGGGACAGGGGACAGATACGCAGTATTTT. Encoded protein: CASSDPGQGTDTQYF.

The chain has TRBV19 and TRBJ2-1; 7 nucleotides match TRBD1. Looked up from germline, CDR1 is LNHDA and CDR2 is SQIVND (reference sequence). The CDR3 has 14 amino acids. After removal of 10 bases from V and 4 bases from J, the junction contained 10 bases not matched to a gene. CDR3 in DNA: TGTGCCACGGAACAGGGGCCTAATTACAATGAGCAGTTCTTC. It yields the protein CATEQGPNYNEQFF.

The chain has TRBV28 and TRBJ2-3; 7 nucleotides align to TRBD1. V lost 3 bases to trimming and J lost 4 bases; unmatched junction nucleotides: 4. The germline V gene has CDR1 MDHEN and CDR2 SYDVKM. The CDR3 consists of 14 residues. CDR3 sequence: CASSFRQGADTQYF. As DNA, the CDR3 is TGTGCCAGCAGTTTCCGGCAGGGGGCAGATACGCAGTATTTT.